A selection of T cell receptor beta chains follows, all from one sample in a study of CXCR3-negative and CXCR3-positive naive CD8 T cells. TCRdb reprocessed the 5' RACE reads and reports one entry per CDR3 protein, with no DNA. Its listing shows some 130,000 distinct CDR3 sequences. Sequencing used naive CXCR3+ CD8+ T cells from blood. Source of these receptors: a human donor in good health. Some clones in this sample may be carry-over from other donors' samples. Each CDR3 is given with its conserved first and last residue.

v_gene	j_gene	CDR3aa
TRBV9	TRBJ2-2	CASTQDISNTGELFF
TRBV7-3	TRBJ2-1	CASSLPPGGALNEQFF
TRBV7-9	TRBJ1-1	CASSPLGRNPPEAFF
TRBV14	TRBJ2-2	CASSSLEDSENTGELFF
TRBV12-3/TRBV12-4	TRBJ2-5	CASSPGLAGKETQYF
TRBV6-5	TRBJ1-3	CASSPWSAGNTIYF
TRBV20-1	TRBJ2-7	CSARDYERAAYEQYF
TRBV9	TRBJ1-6	CASSWGQGLNSPLHF
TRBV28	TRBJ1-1	CASSLQDSMNTEAFF
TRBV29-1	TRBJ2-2	CGVRPNTGELFF
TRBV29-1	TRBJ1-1	CSAEGGNTEAFF
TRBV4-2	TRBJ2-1	CASSQVTSGGASEQFF
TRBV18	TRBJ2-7	CASSQTGDNSYEQYF
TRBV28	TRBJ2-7	CASRTLAKQYF
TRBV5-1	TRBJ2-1	CASTNNVGGVDNEQFF
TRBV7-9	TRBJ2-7	CASSPRTTYEQYF
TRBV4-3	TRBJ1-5	CASSQDRSTENQPQHF
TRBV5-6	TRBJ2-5	CASSLEQGGQETQYF
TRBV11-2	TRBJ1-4	CASNPGTDGRNEKLFF
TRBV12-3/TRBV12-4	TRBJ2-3	CASSLHQREGADTQYF
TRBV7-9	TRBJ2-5	CASSSGQQETQYF
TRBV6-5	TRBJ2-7	CASSYSGEQYF
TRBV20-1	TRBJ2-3	CSAQHQEIPSTDTQYF
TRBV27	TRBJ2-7	CASSYKPSYEQYF
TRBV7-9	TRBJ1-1	CASSFYPGIQFGDTEAFF
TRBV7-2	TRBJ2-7	CASSYGRDYYEQYF
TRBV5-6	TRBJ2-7	CASSLESGIVQYF
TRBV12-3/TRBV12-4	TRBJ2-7	CASSTGNPYEQYF
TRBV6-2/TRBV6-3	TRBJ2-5	CASSYNEVGETQCF
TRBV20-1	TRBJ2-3	CSASGERAASTDTQYF
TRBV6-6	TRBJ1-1	CASSYSVQGADTEAFF
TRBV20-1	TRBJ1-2	CSAPGQNNYGYTF
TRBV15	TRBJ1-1	CATEHLGSSLGTEAFF
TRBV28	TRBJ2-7	CASRSTESSYEQYF
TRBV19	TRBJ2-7	CASSIDGLAGVEQYF
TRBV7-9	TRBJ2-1	CASSLDVAVYNEQFF
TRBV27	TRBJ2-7	CASSLSTGGSEQYF
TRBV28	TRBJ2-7	CASSLFATSGAPSYEQYF
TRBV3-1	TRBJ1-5	CASSQTGGAGNQPQHF
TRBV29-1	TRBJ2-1	CSVPRGSEQFF
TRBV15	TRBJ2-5	CATSRAKGAGQETQYF
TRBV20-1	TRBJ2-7	CSAPKSTSGYSYEQYF